Each of the 16 T cell receptor beta chains below was sequenced from the same sample in a study of T cells of healthy individuals. TCRdb recomputed calls from the 5' RACE reads with MiXCR, one row per CDR3 protein. The sample has more than 60,000 distinct CDR3 sequences; 15% to 20% are singletons. These receptors all stem from a human donor in good health.

This clonotype turned up a few times. This chain uses TRBV29-1 with TRBJ2-5, with 10 bases identical to TRBD2. Germline trimming cut 5 bases from V and 4 bases from J; bases unmatched to any gene: 7. Per the germline V gene, CDR1 is SQVTM and CDR2 is ANQGSEA. The CDR3 totals 14 residues. The CDR3 nucleotides read TGCAGCGTTCCGACGGGACTAGCGTTAGAGACCCAGTACTTC. This gives the protein CSVPTGLALETQYF.

The chain joins TRBV28 to TRBJ2-4, with a possible D match to TRBD2 (6 bases). The CDR3 has 15 amino acids. The germline V gene has CDR1 MDHEN and CDR2 SYDVKM. The V end was cut by 3 bases, the J end by 4 bases, with 13 bases between. DNA of the CDR3: TGTGCCAGCAGTTTCGGGGGACCCCTAAAAAACATTCAGTACTTC. It codes for CASSFGGPLKNIQYF.

At least ten counts were recorded for this clonotype. V gene TRBV11-3 combines with J gene TRBJ2-1, with 7 bases lining up with TRBD1. The CDR3 covers 16 residues. Germline loops: CDR1 SGHNT, CDR2 YENEEA. Trimming took 4 bases from V and 3 from J; bases not matched to a gene: 9. The DNA for the CDR3 is TGTGCCAGCAGCTCTAAGGCAGGGGGTAGCTACAATGAGCAGTTCTTC. Its protein product is CASSSKAGGSYNEQFF.

In its sample, this clonotype was seen a few times. V and J are TRBV19 and TRBJ1-1, with D hard to call. The CDR3 is 12 residues long. The ends were cut back, 5 bases at V and 5 bases at J, with 9 bases in the middle. Germline V gene lookup returns CDR1 LNHDA and CDR2 SQIVND (reference sequence). The CDR3: CASSWGRTEAFF. The DNA for the CDR3 is TGTGCCAGTAGTTGGGGTAGGACTGAAGCTTTCTTT.

This clonotype was detected ten times or more. This chain connects TRBV6-4 to TRBJ2-3, with TRBD2 identical over 13 bases. The germline V gene has CDR1 MRHNA and CDR2 SNTAGT. V trimming: 0 bases; J trimming: 4 bases; junction bases outside the gene matches: 1. This CDR3 has 16 residues. The DNA for the CDR3 is TGTGCCAGCAGTGACTCCGGGACTAGCGGGGCAGATACGCAGTATTTT. Protein product: CASSDSGTSGADTQYF.

This chain connects TRBV5-1 to TRBJ1-1; 11 positions match TRBD1. With V trimmed by 0 bases and J by 8 bases, 6 bases remained unmatched. The germline V gene has CDR1 SGHRS and CDR2 YFSETQ. CDR3 length: 15 amino acids. The CDR3, as DNA: TGCGCCAGCAGCTTGGACGGACAGGGGGCAACGGAAGCTTTCTTT. Its protein product is CASSLDGQGATEAFF.

The chain links TRBV7-9 to TRBJ2-5; D is ambiguous. The CDR3 spans 14 residues. V was shortened by 5 bases and J by 1 base, with 11 bases between the two germline ends. Looked up from germline, CDR1 is SEHNR and CDR2 is FQNEAQ (reference sequence). In DNA form, the CDR3 reads TGTGCCAGCAGCCGGGCCTTTACCCAAGAGACCCAGTACTTC. Encoded protein: CASSRAFTQETQYF.

This clonotype was counted at least ten times. This chain joins TRBV4-1 and TRBJ1-1, with no clear D. Deletions cut 0 bases from V and 1 base from J, with 6 bases between. This CDR3 region has 14 residues. The V gene's germline CDR1 is MGHRA and CDR2 YSYEKL. The CDR3 loop reads CASSQERRNTEAFF. The CDR3 region has the DNA TGCGCCAGCAGCCAAGAACGCAGGAACACTGAAGCTTTCTTT.

Many counts were recorded for this clonotype. The chain uses TRBV6-2 or TRBV6-3 and TRBJ1-1, with unresolved D. CDR1 and CDR2 (germline): MNHEY, SVGEGT. Between the trimmed V and J ends, which lost 8 bases and 3 bases, there was a span of 16 bases. This CDR3 region has 14 residues. CDR3 sequence reads: CASRTFGGDTEAFF. CDR3 DNA sequence: TGTGCCAGCCGAACGTTTGGCGGAGACACTGAAGCTTTCTTT.

This clonotype was seen ten or more times. The rearrangement joins TRBV12-3 or TRBV12-4 to TRBJ2-7; D is perhaps TRBD2 (7 bases). Trimming took off 1 base at V and 4 bases at J, with 20 bases between the two ends. The CDR3 covers 17 residues. The CDR3 spells CASSLGGGGRTRYEQYF. DNA for the CDR3: TGTGCCAGCAGTTTAGGGGGGGGCGGCCGGACCCGGTACGAGCAGTACTTC.

The chain recombines TRBV28 with TRBJ2-5; 7 nucleotides agree with TRBD2. Germline lookup yields CDR1 MDHEN and CDR2 SYDVKM. The trim removed 2 bases at V and 3 bases at J, leaving 15 bases unmatched. This CDR3 spans 18 amino acids. The CDR3 DNA is TGTGCCAGCAGTTTACCTCGGGGAGGGAGTTTGACAGAAGAGACCCAGTACTTC. Translated: CASSLPRGGSLTEETQYF. Looking up the rest from reference TRBV28 and TRBJ2-5 gives the full variable domain: DVKVTQSSRYLVKRTGEKVFLECVQDMDHENMFWYRQDPGLGLRLIYFSYDVKMKEKGDIPEGYSVSREKKERFSLILESASTNQTSMYLCASSLPRGGSLTEETQYFGPGTRLLVL.

The sample holds many counts of this clonotype. The junction and the germline gene differ at one end; a read error may be behind it. The rearrangement uses TRBV20-1 and TRBJ1-5; 7 positions match TRBD1. Looked up from germline, CDR1 is DFQATT and CDR2 is SNEGSKA (reference sequence). This CDR3 comprises 14 residues. CDR3 residues: CSAREQGPRGPQHF. DNA for the CDR3: TGCAGTGCTCGAGAACAGGGGCCGCGCGGGCCCCAGCATTTT.

The sample holds one count of this clonotype. V usage is TRBV6-5 and J usage is TRBJ2-1; the D gene is possibly TRBD2 (5 bases). CDR3 size: 16 residues. The V end lost 0 bases, the J end lost 4 bases, and 13 bases lay between the germline ends. Germline CDR1 is MNHEY and CDR2 is SVGAGI. The CDR3 coding sequence is TGTGCCAGCAGTTACTCATCAGGCGGAGGATACAATGAGCAGTTCTTC. Its translation is CASSYSSGGGYNEQFF.

This clonotype was counted only a few times. This chain links TRBV28 with TRBJ1-4; no reliable D call. V shed 7 bases and J shed 8 bases, with 17 bases lying between them. The CDR3 has 14 residues. The germline V gene encodes CDR1 MDHEN and CDR2 SYDVKM. DNA for the CDR3: TGTGCCAGCACCCCTGGATCGGGCCAGGAAAAACTGTTTTTT. Protein: CASTPGSGQEKLFF. Full variable domain (rest looked up from reference TRBV28 and TRBJ1-4): DVKVTQSSRYLVKRTGEKVFLECVQDMDHENMFWYRQDPGLGLRLIYFSYDVKMKEKGDIPEGYSVSREKKERFSLILESASTNQTSMYLCASTPGSGQEKLFFGSGTQLSVL.

This clonotype was counted a few times. V usage is TRBV27 and J usage is TRBJ2-1; D not certain. The CDR3 is 15 residues long. CDR1 MNHEY and CDR2 SMNVEV come from the germline V gene (reference sequence). V lost 3 bases to trimming and J lost 1 base, with 10 bases between them. The CDR3 DNA reads TGTGCCAGCAGTTTGAGTGGAAGATCCTACAATGAGCAGTTCTTC. Translated, it gives CASSLSGRSYNEQFF.

The gene calls are TRBV7-9 and TRBJ2-1; D may match TRBD1 or TRBD2 (6 bases each). The CDR3 has 13 residues. Germline V lookup: CDR1 SEHNR, CDR2 FQNEAQ (reference sequence). V lost 8 bases, J lost 5 bases, and 13 bases lay in between. As DNA, the CDR3 is TGTGCCAGCGAGAGGGGGGAAAACAATGAGCAGTTCTTC. Encoded protein: CASERGENNEQFF.